A selection of T cell receptor beta chains follows, all from one sample in a study of T cell responses to AZD1222 COVID-19 vaccine. The protocol was immunoSEQ multiplex PCR, while the TCRdb copy is restricted to in-frame clones and leaves out a portion. The sample contains around 99,000 clones, approximately 91% of which appear only once. This material consisted of peripheral blood, taken 28 days after the second AZD1222 dose. These receptors were taken from an adult who received the AZD1222 COVID-19 vaccine. The CDR3 runs from the conserved cysteine through the conserved F or W. The size of a clone is reported for some rows only, either as once, few or many, or as a class for expanded clones.

TRBV7-9	TRBJ2-7	.	CAVGREGYEQYF
TRBV19	TRBJ1-5	.	CASSIEINQPQHF
TRBV5-4	TRBJ2-1	.	CASSFPSGSYNEQFF
TRBV2	TRBJ2-1	.	CASSDGTSGYNEQFF
TRBV6-5	TRBJ1-1	.	CASSYHGQVNTEAFF
TRBV6-5	TRBJ1-2	.	CASSRGPDGNYGYTF
TRBV18	TRBJ1-3	.	CASSPLADLSGNTIYF
TRBV6-2/TRBV6-3	TRBJ1-2	once	CASSTGLTGYTF
TRBV7-3	TRBJ2-1	.	CASSTSGRLNEQFF
TRBV4-1	TRBJ1-1	once	CASSQGGRKAFF
TRBV10-1	TRBJ2-7	.	CASSESRSYEQYF
TRBV12-3/TRBV12-4	TRBJ2-7	once	CASRDGSAYEQYF
TRBV28	TRBJ2-5	.	CASNEAGKGETQYF
TRBV6-5	TRBJ1-2	.	CASSPTREGYTF
TRBV24-1	TRBJ1-5	.	CATSERGRQPQHF
TRBV18	TRBJ2-3	.	CASSPQGLADTQYF